The 10 T cell receptor beta chains below all came from one sample that was sequenced in a study of OX40 agonist ivuxolimab in advanced cancers. The protocol was immunoSEQ multiplex PCR, while the TCRdb copy is restricted to in-frame clones and leaves out a portion. The table has roughly 18,000 clones, about nine tenths seen once; the top ten hold roughly 30%. The specimen was CD4+ or CD8+ T cells sorted from blood, collected in a trial of the OX40 agonist ivuxolimab. Receptor source: an adult with an advanced solid tumor such as melanoma, head and neck, liver or kidney cancer.

Here the CDR3 reads CASSLAGTGGGETQYF. The CDR3 coding sequence is TGTGCCAGCAGTTTGGCCGGGACAGGGGGCGGAGAGACCCAGTACTTC. V and J are TRBV6-5 and TRBJ2-5; 12 bases agree with TRBD1. Unmatched junction bases numbered 7, after V lost 4 bases and J lost 4 bases. Germline V CDR1 and CDR2: MNHEY, SVGAGI. The CDR3 sequence is 16 residues long.

The chain uses TRBV10-3 and TRBJ2-7, with 10 bases lining up with TRBD2. Germline V gives CDR1 ENHRY, CDR2 SYGVKD. The V segment lost 8 bases and the J segment 6 bases; nucleotides outside the gene matches: 10. This CDR3 spans 14 amino acids. This chain's CDR3 is CAISSPSGSSEQYF. As DNA, the CDR3 is TGTGCCATCTCTTCGCCTAGCGGGAGTTCCGAGCAGTACTTC.

CDR3 in DNA: TGTGCCAGCAGCCTCACTAGCGGGAATACAGATACGCAGTATTTT. Translated, it gives CASSLTSGNTDTQYF. The gene calls are TRBV9 and TRBJ2-3, with 10 bases identical to TRBD2. Looked up from germline, CDR1 is SGDLS and CDR2 is YYNGEE. The CDR3 extends over 15 amino acids. Trimming cost V 4 bases and J 3 bases; bases outside gene matches: 5.

The chain has TRBV10-3 and TRBJ2-1; D is uncertain. The V gene's germline CDR1 is ENHRY and CDR2 SYGVKD. Trimming removed 0 bases from V and 4 bases from J, with 7 bases in between. This CDR3 comprises 14 residues. The CDR3 here is CAISESPSYNEQFF. CDR3 nucleotide sequence: TGTGCCATCAGTGAGTCGCCTAGTTACAATGAGCAGTTCTTC.

The chain joins TRBV9 to TRBJ1-2; TRBD1 agrees at 9 bases. Trimming at V came to 4 bases and at J to 0 bases, leaving 10 bases not matched to a gene. This CDR3 has 17 residues. The germline CDR1 and CDR2 sequences are SGDLS and YYNGEE. CDR3 amino acids: CASSPTSGTGTNYGYTF. In nucleotides, the CDR3 is TGTGCCAGCAGCCCAACGTCCGGGACAGGGACTAACTATGGCTACACCTTC.

This clone came up a few times. The chain has TRBV27 and TRBJ2-6; D not certain. The CDR3 runs 16 residues. Germline V gene sequence: CDR1 MNHEY, CDR2 SMNVEV (reference sequence). Trimming left V 1 base short and J 0 bases short, with 7 bases between. Written as DNA, the CDR3 is TGTGCCAGCAGTTTATTTCACTCCTCTGGGGCCAACGTCCTGACTTTC. Its translation: CASSLFHSSGANVLTF.

Regarding this clone: Its ends do not fully match the called genes, so a read error is possible. V is TRBV5-3 and J is TRBJ1-1; possible D gene TRBD1, 5 bases. TRBV5-3 is assigned to the ORF class and has an uncertain function. This CDR3 is built from 14 residues. The CDR3: CASSLGRGYTEAFF. The CDR3 DNA reads as TGTGCCAGCAGCTTGGGACGGGGATACACTGAAGCTTTCTTT.

The chain recombines TRBV4-2 with TRBJ1-1; no clear D gene. The V gene's germline CDR1 is LGHNA and CDR2 YNFKEQ. V was shortened by 1 base and J by 1 base, with 19 bases between the two germline ends. The CDR3 length is 18 residues. The CDR3 loop is CASSQGVHSGRANTEAFF. As DNA, the CDR3 is TGTGCCAGCAGCCAAGGTGTGCATAGTGGGCGGGCGAACACTGAAGCTTTCTTT.

The rearrangement links TRBV28 to TRBJ1-1, with D maybe TRBD1 (5 bases). The CDR3 contains 15 residues. V shed 6 bases and J shed 5 bases, with 19 bases lying between them. The germline CDR1 and CDR2 sequences are MDHEN and SYDVKM. As DNA, the CDR3 is TGTGCCAGCAGCCCTCTGGAGGCTGGGGGAACTGAAGCTTTCTTT. Amino acid sequence: CASSPLEAGGTEAFF.

The genes are TRBV9 and TRBJ2-4; D may correspond to TRBD1 or TRBD2 (5 bases each). With 0 bases removed from V and 6 bases from J, the gap between germline ends came to 10 bases. CDR3 length: 14 amino acids. Germline V gene sequence: CDR1 SGDLS, CDR2 YYNGEE. The CDR3 DNA is TGTGCCAGCAGCGTAGGGGGGATTTCAAACATTCAGTACTTC. This encodes CASSVGGISNIQYF.